This T cell receptor (beta chain) appears in the sequencing data of a study of beta chain features in type 1 diabetes. Findings and limits, study-wide: It was possible that PCR favored shorter templates, equally so in patients and controls.

This clone appeared a few times. What it recognizes is unknown. The V gene's germline CDR1 is MNHEY and CDR2 SMNVEV (reference sequence). V gave up 5 bases and J gave up 5 bases, with 15 bases separating them. This CDR3 comprises 14 residues. Expressed TCRB transcripts were sequenced because the isolated RNA had all been reverse transcribed beforehand. TCRdb keeps only in-frame clones here, not all; method: immunoSEQ multiplex PCR. The data contain about 930,000 clones, about a sixth of them singletons. The chain uses TRBV27 and TRBJ2-5, with D unresolved. The source of this sequence is a woman aged 18-35 years in good health. Sequencing was performed on naive CD4+ T cells from blood. As DNA, the CDR3 is TGTGCCAGCAGTAAAGGAGCACGTGATGAGACCCAGTACTTC. Residues: CASSKGARDETQYF.